This T cell receptor (beta chain) stems from a study of TIL therapy for anti-PD-1-resistant metastatic lung cancer (dated by TCRdb to 2020 to 2022). As for the study more broadly: Enrolled patients had a median age of about 53 years (range 38-75) and a median tumor PD-L1 proportion score of approximately 6.2%. Most of the cohort had lung adenocarcinoma, several tumors were EGFR-mutant and two were ALK-rearranged, and half of the patients were current or former smokers. A median non-synonymous tumor mutation burden of about 1.5 mutations per megabase was determined across the cohort by whole-exome sequencing. T cell receptor beta sequencing of tumor and peripheral blood served to follow clonotypes across the tumor, the expanded TIL product, and serial blood samples.

Study-wide findings and limitations: High clonal turnover was observed in TIL culture, with many enriched product clones not detected in the baseline tumor, which suggested clonal contraction rather than faithful expansion. Higher clonality and lower diversity were observed in expanded TIL cultures than in baseline intratumoral T cells (median clonality around 5.7% vs 31%, p < 0.0001). The cohort was highly selected, with more treatment-naive, never-smoker and oncogene-addicted patients than typical, limiting generalizability. The study protocol defined all tumor marker inferences as exploratory.

TCR beta CDR3 regions were amplified from genomic DNA with the immunoSEQ v3 hsTCRB kit using bias-controlled multiplex PCR. The TCR libraries were sequenced on an Illumina NextSeq 500 to roughly 2 million read pairs for survey level or 5-6 million read pairs for deep level. Regarding the original processing steps: The immunoSEQ Analyzer software assigned V, D and J genes, filtered out non-productive sequences, and reported clonality. Repertoires were compared by productive Simpson clonality and by the Morisita overlap index of productive TRB rearrangements between infused TIL and blood. TCRdb limited this immuneACCESS table to in-frame rearrangements with V and J called. A share of clones is missing; checked studies link under half to unresolved V genes, and the rest is unexplained. The DNA gave D and trimming, while V, J and clone size come from that table. For this sample the table gives more than 20,000 clones, of which about two thirds were detected only once. The ten most abundant clones make up approximately 7.3% of the sample.

A word on this clone: Its binding antigen is unknown. No per-base quality is available; no much larger clone lies one base away.

The sample's time point, from its label and the paper: pre-treatment sample, taken before nivolumab and TIL therapy. The baseline tumor samples, taken from the same resection that was used to grow TIL, were excised metastases, most often pleural nodules or supraclavicular lymph nodes. Tumors were harvested before any PD-1/PD-L1 blockade; patients then received nivolumab, and those progressing received lymphodepletion, expanded TIL infusion and IL-2. Adults with stage 4 NSCLC were enrolled in a dual-center phase I trial from 2017 to early 2020. The samples were obtained from a phase I trial that was single-arm and open-label and tested tumor-infiltrating lymphocyte therapy combined with nivolumab in advanced non-small cell lung cancer. For each resected tumor, portions were snap-frozen in liquid nitrogen and kept at -80 degrees C. Tumor regions of interest were selected on H&E sections by laser-capture macrodissection, were pulverized into about 14 mg aliquots, and were extracted with Qiagen Allprep kits.

From the germline V gene (reference sequence), CDR1 is LNHNV and CDR2 is YYDKDF. A distance of 13 bases separates the germline ends of V and J, which lose 0 bases and 5 bases respectively. Inclusive of the bounding cysteine and phenylalanine, the CDR3 is 15 residues long. The kept DNA is CDR3 alone, 45 bases in frame from the first base. Sequencing was performed on tumor tissue, taken at baseline. The sequence is built from TRBV15 and TRBJ2-5; the D gene assignment is ambiguous. The receptor was derived from a person between 25 and 79 years old with non-small cell lung cancer. The DNA sequence reads TGTGCCACCAGCAGAGAGCCCCGCGCACAGGAGACCCAGTACTTC. The encoded protein is CATSREPRAQETQYF.